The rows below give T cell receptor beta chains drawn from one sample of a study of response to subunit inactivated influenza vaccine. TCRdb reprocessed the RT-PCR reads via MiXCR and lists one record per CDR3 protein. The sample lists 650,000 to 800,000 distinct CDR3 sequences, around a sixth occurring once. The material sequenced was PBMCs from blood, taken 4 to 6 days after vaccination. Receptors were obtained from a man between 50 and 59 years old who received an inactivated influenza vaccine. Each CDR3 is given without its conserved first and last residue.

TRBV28,ASSPTQGPNSPLH
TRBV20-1,SARDVTGEEQY
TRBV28,ASSPAGAGANVLT
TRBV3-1,ASSQDRGLGQY
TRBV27,ASSFAAVRREQY
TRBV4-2,ASSHGTGGSTEAF
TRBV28,ASTTRASFQETQY
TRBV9,ASSVGLPAGIGEQF
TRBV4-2,ASSQDAGEITGELF
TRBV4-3,ASSQDRKETQY
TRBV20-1,SALGEGYGYT
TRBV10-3,AISGAGGSPLH
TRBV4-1,ASSQESQSLETQY
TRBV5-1,ASSLAPVYGYT
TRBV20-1,SAREGTSPDTQY
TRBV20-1,SARDESAGGLQETQY
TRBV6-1,ASRKGTVSTGELF
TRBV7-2,ASSLGLGGAYEQY
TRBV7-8,ASSFVVGEGSQY
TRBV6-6,ASKSGAGNTIY
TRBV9,ASSVDSNSNQPQH
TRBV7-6,ASSPGWSSYEQY
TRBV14,ASSQGGLGTSTFNEQF
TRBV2,ASSETGTKNIQY
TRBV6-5,ASSYDPGYYNEQF
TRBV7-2,ASSLQAGGLLETQY
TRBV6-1,ASSVVANTEAF
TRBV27,ASRLQGGGNTEAF
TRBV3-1,ASSPQRGYEQY
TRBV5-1,ASSLTPGTGDTGELF
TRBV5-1,ATGGPNTGELF
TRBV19,ASTLSGSSYNEQF
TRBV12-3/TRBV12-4,ASSPPTAGGYNEQF
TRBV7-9,ASSLPSRTEAF
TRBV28,ASSYGSGGFDEQF
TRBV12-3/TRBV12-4,ASSLTGGKQETQY
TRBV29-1,SVGTLTGHEQY
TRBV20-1,SARDLNRGNYNEQF
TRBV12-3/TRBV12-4,ASSTGFFTGELF
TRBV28,ASRGLPSDTQY
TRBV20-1,SAGGGLTYEQY
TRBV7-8,ASSSRPGPGNSGANVLT
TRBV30,AWRAGLAGLSEQF
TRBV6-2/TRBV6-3,ASMGKPMSYGYT
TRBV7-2,ASSFQPRPGYGYT
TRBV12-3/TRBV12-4,ASTPTSGGAAQY
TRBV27,ASTLLSGRRIGTQY
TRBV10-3,AISQTGSANYGYT
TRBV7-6,ASSLTSRLTDTQY
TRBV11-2,ASSFLGNRGYT
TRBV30,ACRDRETDTQY
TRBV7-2,ASSLWGSGSTDTQY
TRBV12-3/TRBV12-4,ASTLAGGYNEQF